The TCR beta chain described here comes from a study of cytomegalovirus exposure and HLA in healthy donors. Germline V gives CDR1 SNHLY, CDR2 FYNNEI. Trimming took 0 bases from V and 1 from J, leaving 15 bases between them. CDR3 size: 18 residues. PCR employed 60 Vbeta and 13 Jbeta primers. Method: immunoSEQ multiplex PCR; TCRdb's copy keeps in-frame clones and lacks some. The sample lists some 140,000 clones, 74% seen once, with about 2.1% in the top ten. Study-wide findings and caveats: The authors reported that TCR beta sequences could predict HLA-A and HLA-B alleles. These predictions were accurate for most subjects in the first cohort. Productive status was seen about 90% or about 30% of the time for most TCR beta V segments in an earlier analysis. As confirmed in vitro, three CMV-associated chains were specific for CMV antigens.

This clone was found a few times. Its antigen remains unidentified. Input material: PBMCs. This receptor was obtained from a young man in good health and CMV-seronegative. The genes are TRBV2 and TRBJ2-2, with D maybe TRBD1 (6 bases). The CDR3 reads CASSEAFGMTGNTGELFF. DNA for the CDR3: TGTGCCAGCAGTGAAGCGTTCGGCATGACAGGGAACACCGGGGAGCTGTTTTTT.